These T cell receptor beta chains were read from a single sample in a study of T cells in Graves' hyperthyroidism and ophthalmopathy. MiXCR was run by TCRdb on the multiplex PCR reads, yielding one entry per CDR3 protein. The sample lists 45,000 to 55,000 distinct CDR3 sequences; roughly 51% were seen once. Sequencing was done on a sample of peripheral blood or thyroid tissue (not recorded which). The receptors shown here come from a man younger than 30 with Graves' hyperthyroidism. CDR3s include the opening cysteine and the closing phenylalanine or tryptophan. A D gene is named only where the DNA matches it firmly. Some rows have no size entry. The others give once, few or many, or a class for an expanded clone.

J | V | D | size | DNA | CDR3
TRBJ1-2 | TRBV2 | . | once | TGTGCCACCCTCACCGCGGGTGGGCATGGCTACACCTTC | CATLTAGGHGYTF
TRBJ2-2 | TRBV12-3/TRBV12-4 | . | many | TGTGCCAGCACCCTCACCTGGGAGCTGTTTTTT | CASTLTWELFF
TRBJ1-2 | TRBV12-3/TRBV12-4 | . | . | TGTGCCAGCAGTTGGGCGGATGGCTACACCTTC | CASSWADGYTF
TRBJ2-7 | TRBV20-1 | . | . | TGCAGTGCTAGGCCTAAGGGCAGTCCTGAAAAGGGCTCCTACGAGCAGTACTTC | CSARPKGSPEKGSYEQYF
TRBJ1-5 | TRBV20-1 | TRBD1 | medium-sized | TGCAGTGCTGACAGGGTAAATCAGCCCCAGCATTTT | CSADRVNQPQHF
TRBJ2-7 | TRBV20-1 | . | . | TGCAGTGCGGTTCCCGGGACCGCATCCTACGAGCAGTACTTC | CSAVPGTASYEQYF
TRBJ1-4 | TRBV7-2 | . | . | TGTGCCAGCAGCTTAGATGGGGGGAATGAGAAACTGTTTTTT | CASSLDGGNEKLFF
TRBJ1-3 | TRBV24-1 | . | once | TGTGCCACCCGGGGACGGATGAACACCATATATTTT | CATRGRMNTIYF
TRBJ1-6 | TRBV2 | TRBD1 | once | TGTGCCAGCAGTGGCCACGGGACAGGGTCGAATTCACCCCTCCACTTT | CASSGHGTGSNSPLHF
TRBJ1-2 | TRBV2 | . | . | TGTGCCAGCAATGACCAGGGTGGTGACTATGGCTACACCTTC | CASNDQGGDYGYTF
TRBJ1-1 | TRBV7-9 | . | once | TGTGCCAGCAGCTTATTCCGGGGGATCGGCACTGAAGCTTTCTTT | CASSLFRGIGTEAFF
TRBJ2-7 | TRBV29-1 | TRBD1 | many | TGCAGCGTTGGTCGGGCAGGGGGAGCCTCTTCCTACGAGCAGTACTTC | CSVGRAGGASSYEQYF
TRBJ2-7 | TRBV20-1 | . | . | TGCAGTGCTAGCCGCGAGCTCGCGCCCTACGAGCAGTACTTC | CSASRELAPYEQYF
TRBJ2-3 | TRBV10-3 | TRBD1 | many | TGTGCCATTAAATCCGGGACAGGCCCCCGAGATACGCAGTATTTT | CAIKSGTGPRDTQYF
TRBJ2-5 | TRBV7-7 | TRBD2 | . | TGTGCCAGCAGCACTAGCGGCCAAGAGACCCAGTACTTC | CASSTSGQETQYF
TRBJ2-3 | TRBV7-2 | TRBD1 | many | TGTGCCAGCAGCCCCCGAGGCCGACAGGGTACAGATACGCAGTATTTT | CASSPRGRQGTDTQYF
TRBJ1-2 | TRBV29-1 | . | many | TGCAGCGCCGGATCGCCGGGGACGAGTGGCTACACCTTC | CSAGSPGTSGYTF
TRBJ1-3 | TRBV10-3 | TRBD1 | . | TGTGCCATCAGCGACCGGACAGGGGACGGAAGCACCATGTATTTT | CAISDRTGDGSTMYF
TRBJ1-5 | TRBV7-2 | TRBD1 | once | TGTGCCAGCAGCTCCGTTGAAGCAGGGGGTGGCAATCAGCCCCAGCATTTT | CASSSVEAGGGNQPQHF
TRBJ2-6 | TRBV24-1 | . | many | TGTGCCACCAGTGATTCCAGCTCTGGGGCCAACGTCCTGACTTTC | CATSDSSSGANVLTF
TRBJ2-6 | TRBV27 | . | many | TGTGCCAGCAGCAACTGGAAATTCTCTGGGGCCAACGTCCTGACTTTC | CASSNWKFSGANVLTF
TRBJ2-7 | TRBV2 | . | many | TGTGCCAGCAGTGCGGGAGCGACCTACGAGCAGTACTTC | CASSAGATYEQYF
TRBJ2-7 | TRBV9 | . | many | TGTGCCAGCAGCGTGGGATCGAGCTCCTACGAGCAGTACTTC | CASSVGSSSYEQYF
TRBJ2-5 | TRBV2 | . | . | TGTGCCAGCAGGGCGGCACAACTAAGGGAGACCCAGTACTTC | CASRAAQLRETQYF